This T cell receptor (beta chain) was sequenced during a study of neurological immune-mediated disorders (dated by TCRdb to about 2019). Regarding the study in general: Among the roughly 34 multiple sclerosis patients, relapsing-remitting MS accounted for around 30 and secondary progressive MS accounted for 3. Peripheral blood TCR-beta repertoires from HTLV-I-associated myelopathy (HAM/TSP) patients, multiple sclerosis patients and healthy controls were compared by UMI-based sequencing. The 95 to 120 TCR-beta libraries covered PBMC samples along with longitudinal samples, technical triplicates, and paired sorted CD4+ and CD8+ T-cell subsets. Of the 70 or so subjects in the cohort, around 15 were HAM/TSP patients, about 34 were multiple sclerosis patients, and about 20 were healthy controls.

To synthesize cDNA, template-switch 5'RACE was performed with a primer carrying a 10-nucleotide random unique molecular identifier so that each TCR transcript was tagged. Every sequencing run yielded over 170 million TCR-beta sequences covering 15-18 subjects. The RNeasy kit was used to extract total RNA. The KAPA Real-time Library Amplification kit was used to amplify TCR-beta VDJ regions with primers targeting the TCR constant region and the 5'RACE anchor. Sample indexes and Illumina adaptors were added in a first PCR, after which library yield was increased in a second PCR. After Ampure bead purification, the roughly 650 bp TCR product was size-selected on a 2% E-gel SizeSelection system. Before pooling, library quality was checked on a Bioanalyzer, concentration was measured with Qubit, and libraries were quantified with the Kapa Library Quantification kit. An Illumina HiSeq 2500 was used to sequence the libraries paired-end at 2 x 150 bp. To increase sequence diversity, roughly 24-32% phiX was spiked into each library pool. The published analysis was carried out like this. The UMI-based MiGEC pipeline processed quality-filtered reads and removed over 80% of raw TCR sequences during error correction. VDJ genes were aligned to IMGT germline references, and clonotypes were defined by unique CDR3 amino acid sequence plus V-J genes. VDJtools evaluated clonal expansion, Shannon diversity and CDR3 relatedness (CalcPairwiseDistances, ClusterSamples); CLCbio workbench built phylogenetic trees. Clones with at least 8 unique UMIs were defined as expanded, with this threshold being based on coefficient-of-variation modelling across technical triplicates. The public sequencing data were trimmed at Q25 with fastp and processed into clonotypes with MiXCR by TCRdb, which kept only in-frame beta chains. One record per CDR3 amino acid sequence lists the most common genes and DNA. Clone size and V and J calls follow TCRdb, not the original study. The sample records about 120,000 distinct CDR3 sequences, more than 2.5% of which are singletons. The ten largest make up about 1.2% of the sample.

Based on the germline V gene, the CDR1 and CDR2 sequences are SNHLY and FYNNEI. Spanning cysteine to phenylalanine, the CDR3 consists of 14 amino acids. Only the CDR3 DNA stays, 42 bases, in frame from base 1. V is pared back by 5 bases and J by 5 bases, with 15 bases lying between the germline termini. Overall study outcomes, separate from this receptor: In a phylogenetic analysis, the repertoires of 18 out of 34 MS patients fell into a single cluster of related CDR3 sequences, pointing to a possible signature at the repertoire level. Across subjects, expanded clones never shared an identical CDR3 amino acid sequence, which suggests that the TCR-beta repertoires in every group were private. TCR clonal expansion was greatest in HAM/TSP patients and smallest in MS patients, who ranked below even healthy controls. The MS cluster was not associated with any clinical or MRI features, and the authors stated that larger cohorts are needed.

This clonotype has a count of ten or more. What this receptor recognizes is not known. No quality values exist for individual bases; no much larger clone is one base distant. Libraries from unsorted PBMCs were made from 2 million PBMCs kept in RNAlater at -80 degrees C until RNA extraction. The multiple sclerosis patients were enrolled in a US clinical protocol that evaluated disease progression with magnetic resonance imaging. Peripheral blood underwent Ficoll-Hypaque density gradient centrifugation to isolate PBMCs, which were then cryopreserved in liquid nitrogen. This sequence was found in a woman aged 25 to 45 with multiple sclerosis. Sample: PBMCs. Here the chain combines TRBV2 and TRBJ1-1; the best D guess is TRBD1, with 6 bases matching. The DNA sequence follows: TGTGCCAGCAGTATGGGACACCGGGAGACTGAAGCTTTCTTT. This codes for CASSMGHRETEAFF. The CDR3, completed at both ends by the reference TRBV2 and TRBJ1-1 genes, gives the full variable domain EPEVTQTPSHQVTQMGQEVILRCVPISNHLYFYWYRQILGQKVEFLVSFYNNEISEKSEIFDDQFSVERPDGSNFTLKIRSTKLEDSAMYFCASSMGHRETEAFFGQGTRLTVV.